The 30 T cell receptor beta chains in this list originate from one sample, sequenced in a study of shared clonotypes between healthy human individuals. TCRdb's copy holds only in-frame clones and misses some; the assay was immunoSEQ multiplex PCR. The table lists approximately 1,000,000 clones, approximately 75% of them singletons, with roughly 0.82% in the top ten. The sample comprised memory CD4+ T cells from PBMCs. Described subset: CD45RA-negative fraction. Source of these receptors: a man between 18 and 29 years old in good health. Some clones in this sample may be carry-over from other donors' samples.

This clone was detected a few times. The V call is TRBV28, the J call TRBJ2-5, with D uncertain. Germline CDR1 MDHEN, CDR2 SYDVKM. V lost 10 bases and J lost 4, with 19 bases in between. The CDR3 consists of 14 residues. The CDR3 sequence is CATTPALALETQYF. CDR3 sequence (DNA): TGTGCCACGACCCCCGCATTAGCTTTAGAGACCCAGTACTTC. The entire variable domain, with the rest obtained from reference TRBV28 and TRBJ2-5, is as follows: DVKVTQSSRYLVKRTGEKVFLECVQDMDHENMFWYRQDPGLGLRLIYFSYDVKMKEKGDIPEGYSVSREKKERFSLILESASTNQTSMYLCATTPALALETQYFGPGTRLLVL.

The CDR3 bases are TGTGCCAGCAACCCAGCAGGGACCCACGAGCAGTACTTC. It specifies CASNPAGTHEQYF. The J gene is TRBJ2-7, the V gene TRBV28; D may be TRBD1 or TRBD2 (5 bases each). From germline, CDR1 is MDHEN and CDR2 SYDVKM. V was clipped by 7 bases and J by 5 bases, with 15 bases between them. The length of the CDR3 is 13 residues.

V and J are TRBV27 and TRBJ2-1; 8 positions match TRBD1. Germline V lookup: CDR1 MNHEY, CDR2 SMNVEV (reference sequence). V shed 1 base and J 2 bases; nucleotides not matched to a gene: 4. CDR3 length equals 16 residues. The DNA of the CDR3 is TGTGCCAGCAGTTTATTTTCAGGGGGCGCCTACAATGAGCAGTTCTTC. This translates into CASSLFSGGAYNEQFF.

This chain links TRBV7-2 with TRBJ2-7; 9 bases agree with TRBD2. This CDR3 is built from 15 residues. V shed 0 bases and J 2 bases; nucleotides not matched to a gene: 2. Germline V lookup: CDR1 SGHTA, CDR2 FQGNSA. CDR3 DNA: TGTGCCAGCAGCTTAGCGCGCGGGAGGGCCTACGAGCAGTACTTC. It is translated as CASSLARGRAYEQYF.

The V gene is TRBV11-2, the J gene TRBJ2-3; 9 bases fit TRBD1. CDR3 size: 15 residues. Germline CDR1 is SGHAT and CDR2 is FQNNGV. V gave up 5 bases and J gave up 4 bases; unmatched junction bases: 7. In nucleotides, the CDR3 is TGTGCCAGCAGCCGGACAGGGGTTGAGGCAGATACGCAGTATTTT. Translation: CASSRTGVEADTQYF. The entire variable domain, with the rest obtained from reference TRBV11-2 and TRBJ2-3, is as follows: EAGVAQSPRYKIIEKRQSVAFWCNPISGHATLYWYQQILGQGPKLLIQFQNNGVVDDSQLPKDRFSAERLKGVDSTLKIQPAKLEDSAVYLCASSRTGVEADTQYFGPGTRLTVL.

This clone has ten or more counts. Here the CDR3 DNA reads TGTGCCAGCAGTAGACAAGGACTAGCGGGAGGGCACGAGCAGTACTTC. It translates to CASSRQGLAGGHEQYF. The rearrangement joins TRBV2 to TRBJ2-7, with 15 bases that match TRBD2. Germline V CDR1 and CDR2: SNHLY, FYNNEI. The CDR3 contains 16 residues. After removal of 5 bases from V and 5 bases from J, the junction contained 7 bases not matched to a gene.

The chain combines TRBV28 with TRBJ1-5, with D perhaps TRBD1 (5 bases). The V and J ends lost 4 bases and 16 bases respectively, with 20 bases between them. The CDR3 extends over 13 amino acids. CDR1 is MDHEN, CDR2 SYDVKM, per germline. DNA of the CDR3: TGTGCCAGCAGTTCCAATCCGGGACTACCTCCCCATTTT. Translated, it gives CASSSNPGLPPHF.

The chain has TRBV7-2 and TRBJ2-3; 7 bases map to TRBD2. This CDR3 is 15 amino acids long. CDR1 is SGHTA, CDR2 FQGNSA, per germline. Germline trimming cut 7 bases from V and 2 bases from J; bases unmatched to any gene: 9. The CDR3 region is CASTPRREPTDTQYF. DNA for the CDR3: TGTGCCAGCACCCCCCGGCGGGAGCCCACAGATACGCAGTATTTT. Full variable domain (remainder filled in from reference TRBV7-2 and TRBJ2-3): GAGVSQSPSNKVTEKGKDVELRCDPISGHTALYWYRQSLGQGLEFLIYFQGNSAPDKSGLPSDRFSAERTGGSVSTLTIQRTQQEDSAVYLCASTPRREPTDTQYFGPGTRLTVL.

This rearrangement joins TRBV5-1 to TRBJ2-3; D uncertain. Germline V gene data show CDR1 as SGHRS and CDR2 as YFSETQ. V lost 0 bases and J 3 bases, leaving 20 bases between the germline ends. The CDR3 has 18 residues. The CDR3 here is CASSLAAVSRVVTDTQYF. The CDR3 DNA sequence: TGCGCCAGCAGCTTGGCAGCTGTCAGTCGAGTGGTGACAGATACGCAGTATTTT.

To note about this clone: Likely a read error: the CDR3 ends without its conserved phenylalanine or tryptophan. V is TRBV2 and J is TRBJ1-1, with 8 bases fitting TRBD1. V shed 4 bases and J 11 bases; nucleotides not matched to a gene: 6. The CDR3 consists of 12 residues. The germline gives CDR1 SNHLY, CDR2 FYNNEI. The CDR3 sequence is CASSVTRQGAFV. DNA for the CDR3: TGTGCCAGCAGTGTAACGAGACAGGGGGCTTTCGTT.

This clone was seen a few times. Written as DNA, the CDR3 is TGTGCCAGCAGCCCCTGGGGCCGGGAGCAGTACTTC. Its protein product is CASSPWGREQYF. The chain uses TRBV14 and TRBJ2-7, with D perhaps matching TRBD1 (5 bases). CDR1 and CDR2 from the germline V gene are SGHDN and FVKESK. Trimming took off 4 bases at V and 7 bases at J, with 11 bases between the two ends. The CDR3 length is 12 residues.

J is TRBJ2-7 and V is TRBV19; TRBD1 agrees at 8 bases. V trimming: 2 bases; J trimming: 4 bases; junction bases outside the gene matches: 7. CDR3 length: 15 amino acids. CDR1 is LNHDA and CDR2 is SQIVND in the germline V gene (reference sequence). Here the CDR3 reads CASSIPGQGGYEQYF. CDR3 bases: TGTGCCAGTAGTATACCCGGACAGGGAGGATACGAGCAGTACTTC.

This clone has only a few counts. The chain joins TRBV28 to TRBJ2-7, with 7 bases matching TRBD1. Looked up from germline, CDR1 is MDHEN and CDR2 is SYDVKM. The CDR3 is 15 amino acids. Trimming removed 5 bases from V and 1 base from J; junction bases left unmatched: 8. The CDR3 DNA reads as TGTGCCAGCAGTACCCGGACAGGAATATCCTACGAGCAGTACTTC. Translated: CASSTRTGISYEQYF.

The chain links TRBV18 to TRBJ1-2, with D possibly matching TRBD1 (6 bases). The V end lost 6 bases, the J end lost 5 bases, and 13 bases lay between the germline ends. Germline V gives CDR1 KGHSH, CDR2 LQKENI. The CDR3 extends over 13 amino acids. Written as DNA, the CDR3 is TGTGCCAGCTCTCAGGGGACACCTTATGGCTACACCTTC. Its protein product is CASSQGTPYGYTF. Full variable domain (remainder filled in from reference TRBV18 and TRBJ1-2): NAGVMQNPRHLVRRRGQEARLRCSPMKGHSHVYWYRQLPEEGLKFMVYLQKENIIDESGMPKERFSAEFPKEGPSILRIQQVVRGDSAAYFCASSQGTPYGYTFGSGTRLTVV.

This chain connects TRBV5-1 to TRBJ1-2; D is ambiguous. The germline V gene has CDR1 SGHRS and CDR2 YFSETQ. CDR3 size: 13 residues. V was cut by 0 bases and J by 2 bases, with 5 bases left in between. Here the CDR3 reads CASSLAANYGYTF. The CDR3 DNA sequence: TGCGCCAGCAGCTTGGCTGCAAACTATGGCTACACCTTC. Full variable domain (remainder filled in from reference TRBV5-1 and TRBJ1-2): KAGVTQTPRYLIKTRGQQVTLSCSPISGHRSVSWYQQTPGQGLQFLFEYFSETQRNKGNFPGRFSGRQFSNSRSEMNVSTLELGDSALYLCASSLAANYGYTFGSGTRLTVV.

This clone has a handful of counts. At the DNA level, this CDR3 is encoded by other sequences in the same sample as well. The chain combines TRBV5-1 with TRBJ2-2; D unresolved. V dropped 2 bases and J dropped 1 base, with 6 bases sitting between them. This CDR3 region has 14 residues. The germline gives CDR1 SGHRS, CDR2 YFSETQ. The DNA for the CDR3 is TGCGCCAGCAGCTTTTCCAGGAACACCGGGGAGCTGTTTTTT. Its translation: CASSFSRNTGELFF.

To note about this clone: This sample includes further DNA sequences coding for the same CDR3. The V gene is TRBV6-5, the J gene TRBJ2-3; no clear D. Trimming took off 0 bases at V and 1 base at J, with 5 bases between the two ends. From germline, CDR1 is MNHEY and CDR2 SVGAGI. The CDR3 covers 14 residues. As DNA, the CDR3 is TGTGCCAGCAGTTACTCGCGCGGCACAGATACGCAGTATTTT. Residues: CASSYSRGTDTQYF.

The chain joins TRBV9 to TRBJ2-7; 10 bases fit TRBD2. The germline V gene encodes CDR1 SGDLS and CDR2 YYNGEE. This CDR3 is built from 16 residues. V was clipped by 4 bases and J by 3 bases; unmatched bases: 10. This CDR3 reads CASSPRTSGVVYEQYF. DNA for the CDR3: TGTGCCAGCAGCCCCAGGACTAGCGGAGTTGTCTACGAGCAGTACTTC.

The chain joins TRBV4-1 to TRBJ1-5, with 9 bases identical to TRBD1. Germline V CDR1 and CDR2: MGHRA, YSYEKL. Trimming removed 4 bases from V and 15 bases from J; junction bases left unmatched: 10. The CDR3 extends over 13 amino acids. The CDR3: CASSLLTGGVRHF. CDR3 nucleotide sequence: TGCGCCAGCAGCCTACTCACAGGGGGCGTACGGCATTTT.

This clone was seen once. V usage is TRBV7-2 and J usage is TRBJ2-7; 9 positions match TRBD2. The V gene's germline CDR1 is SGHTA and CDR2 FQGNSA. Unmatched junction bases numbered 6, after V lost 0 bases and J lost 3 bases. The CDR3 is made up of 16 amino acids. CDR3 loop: CASSLALGSGSYEQYF. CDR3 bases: TGTGCCAGCAGCTTAGCGCTGGGTAGCGGGAGCTACGAGCAGTACTTC. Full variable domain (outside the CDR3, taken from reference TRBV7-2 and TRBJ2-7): GAGVSQSPSNKVTEKGKDVELRCDPISGHTALYWYRQSLGQGLEFLIYFQGNSAPDKSGLPSDRFSAERTGGSVSTLTIQRTQQEDSAVYLCASSLALGSGSYEQYFGPGTRLTVT.

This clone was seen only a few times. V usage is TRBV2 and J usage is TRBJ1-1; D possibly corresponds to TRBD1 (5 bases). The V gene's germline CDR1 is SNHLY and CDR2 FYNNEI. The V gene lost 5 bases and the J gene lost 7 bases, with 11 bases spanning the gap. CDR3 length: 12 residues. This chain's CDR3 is CASSLGQLEAFF. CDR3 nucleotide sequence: TGTGCCAGCAGTTTAGGACAACTTGAAGCTTTCTTT.

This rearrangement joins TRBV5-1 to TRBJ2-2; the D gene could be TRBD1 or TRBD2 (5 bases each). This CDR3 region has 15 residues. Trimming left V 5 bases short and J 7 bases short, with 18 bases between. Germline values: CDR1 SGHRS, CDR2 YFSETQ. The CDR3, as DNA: TGCGCCAGCAGAGATGGGGCGGTCGGAGGCGGGGAGCTGTTTTTT. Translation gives CASRDGAVGGGELFF.

The CDR3 DNA follows: TGCGCCAGCAGACATAGGACAGGGGGTGAAGCTTTCTTT. It encodes CASRHRTGGEAFF. This sequence joins TRBV10-2 and TRBJ1-1; 10 bases match TRBD1. The V gene's germline CDR1 is WSHSY and CDR2 SAAADI. V lost 6 bases, J lost 7 bases, and 5 bases stayed unmatched. CDR3 size: 13 residues.

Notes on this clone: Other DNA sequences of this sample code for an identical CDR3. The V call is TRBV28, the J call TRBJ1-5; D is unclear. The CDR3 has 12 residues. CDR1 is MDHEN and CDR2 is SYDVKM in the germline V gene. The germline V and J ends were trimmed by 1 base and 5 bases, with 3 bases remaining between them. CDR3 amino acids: CASSLSHQPQHF. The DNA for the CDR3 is TGTGCCAGCAGTTTATCACATCAGCCCCAGCATTTT. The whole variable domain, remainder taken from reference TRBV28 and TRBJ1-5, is DVKVTQSSRYLVKRTGEKVFLECVQDMDHENMFWYRQDPGLGLRLIYFSYDVKMKEKGDIPEGYSVSREKKERFSLILESASTNQTSMYLCASSLSHQPQHFGDGTRLSIL.

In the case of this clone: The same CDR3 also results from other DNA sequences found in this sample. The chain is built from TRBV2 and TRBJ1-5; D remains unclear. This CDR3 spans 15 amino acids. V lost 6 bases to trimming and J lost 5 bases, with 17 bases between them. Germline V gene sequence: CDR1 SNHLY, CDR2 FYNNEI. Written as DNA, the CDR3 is TGTGCCAGCAGGTACAAGGAAGGGTTTGATCAGCCCCAGCATTTT. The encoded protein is CASRYKEGFDQPQHF.

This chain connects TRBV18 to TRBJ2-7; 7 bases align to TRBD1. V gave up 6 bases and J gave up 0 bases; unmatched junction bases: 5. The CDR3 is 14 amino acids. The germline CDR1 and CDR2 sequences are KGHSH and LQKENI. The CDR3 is CASSRGQSSYEQYF. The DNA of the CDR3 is TGTGCCAGCTCCCGGGGACAGAGCTCCTACGAGCAGTACTTC.

The CDR3 DNA follows: TGTGCCAGCAGCGAGAGGAGACAGAACACTGAAGCTTTCTTT. Amino acids: CASSERRQNTEAFF. The chain uses TRBV7-7 and TRBJ1-1; D call uncertain. V was shortened by 5 bases and J by 1 base, with 11 bases between the two germline ends. The CDR3 is 14 amino acids. In germline, CDR1 is SSHAT, CDR2 FNYEAQ (reference sequence).

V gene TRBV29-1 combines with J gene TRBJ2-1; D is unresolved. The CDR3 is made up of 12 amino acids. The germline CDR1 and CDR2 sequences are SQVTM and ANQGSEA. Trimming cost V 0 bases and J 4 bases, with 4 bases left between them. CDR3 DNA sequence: TGCAGCGTTGAAGAGGATTACAATGAGCAGTTCTTC. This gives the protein CSVEEDYNEQFF.

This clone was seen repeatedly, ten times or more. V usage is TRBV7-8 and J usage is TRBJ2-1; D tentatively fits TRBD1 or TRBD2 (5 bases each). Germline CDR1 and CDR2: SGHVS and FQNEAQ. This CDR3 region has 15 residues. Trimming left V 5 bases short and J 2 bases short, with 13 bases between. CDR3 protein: CASSRGPATYNEQFF. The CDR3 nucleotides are TGTGCCAGCAGCCGGGGACCAGCGACCTACAATGAGCAGTTCTTC. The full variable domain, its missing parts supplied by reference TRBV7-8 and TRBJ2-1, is GAGVSQSPRYKVAKRGQDVALRCDPISGHVSLFWYQQALGQGPEFLTYFQNEAQLDKSGLPSDRFFAERPEGSVSTLKIQRTQQEDSAVYLCASSRGPATYNEQFFGPGTRLTVL.

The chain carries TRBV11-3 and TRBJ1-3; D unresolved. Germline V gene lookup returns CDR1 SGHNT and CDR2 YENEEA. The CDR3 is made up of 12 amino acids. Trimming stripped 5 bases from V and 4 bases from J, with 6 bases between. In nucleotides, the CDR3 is TGTGCCAGCAGCCATACAGGAAACACCATATATTTT. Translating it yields CASSHTGNTIYF.